Listed below are T cell receptor beta chains from one sample, sequenced in a study of T cell responses to AZD1222 COVID-19 vaccine. Profiled with immunoSEQ multiplex PCR; TCRdb holds only in-frame clones, not every one. This sample has about 120,000 clones, with roughly 84% found just once. Sample: peripheral blood, taken on day 0 of AZD1222 vaccination. The origin of the receptors is an adult in good health. The CDR3 runs from the conserved cysteine through the conserved F or W. Fields, in order: clone size, J gene, D gene, V gene, CDR3 protein, CDR3 DNA. The D gene is left open where the match is weak. Size is stated for part of the rows, as once, few or many counts, or as a class when the clone is expanded.

NA TRBJ1-2 NA TRBV7-9 CASSLFPEGYGYTF TGTGCCAGCAGCTTATTTCCGGAGGGCTATGGCTACACCTTC
NA TRBJ1-6 TRBD1 TRBV2 CASSEVDRDNSPLHF TGTGCCAGCAGTGAAGTGGACAGGGATAATTCACCCCTCCACTTT
NA TRBJ1-1 NA TRBV15 CATSRMGVTEAFF TGTGCCACCAGCAGGATGGGGGTCACTGAAGCTTTCTTT
NA TRBJ2-1 TRBD2 TRBV6-1 CASSEAPSGTYNEQFF TGTGCCAGCAGTGAAGCGCCTAGCGGGACATACAATGAGCAGTTCTTC
NA TRBJ1-5 NA TRBV10-3 CAISEKLVRVQPQHF TGTGCCATCAGTGAGAAGTTGGTAAGGGTTCAGCCCCAGCATTTT
NA TRBJ2-4 NA TRBV10-1 CASSEEKARNIQYF TGCGCCAGCAGTGAGGAGAAGGCCAGAAACATTCAGTACTTC
few TRBJ2-7 NA TRBV6-4 CASNSTVDSYEQYF TGTGCCAGCAATTCGACAGTGGACTCCTACGAGCAGTACTTC
NA TRBJ2-5 NA TRBV19 CASSFRSQETQYF TGTGCCAGTAGCTTCAGAAGCCAAGAGACCCAGTACTTC
NA TRBJ1-2 NA TRBV29-1 CSVEGVWGYTF TGCAGCGTTGAAGGGGTATGGGGCTACACCTTC
NA TRBJ2-7 TRBD2 TRBV27 CASSFTSGSYGEQYF TGTGCCAGCAGTTTCACTAGCGGGAGTTATGGCGAGCAGTACTTC
NA TRBJ1-2 TRBD1 TRBV30 CAWSVPRTGYGYTF TGTGCCTGGAGTGTACCCCGGACAGGGTATGGCTACACCTTC
NA TRBJ1-1 NA TRBV6-6 CASSLGMNTEAFF TGTGCCAGCTCCTTGGGAATGAACACTGAAGCTTTCTTT
NA TRBJ1-1 NA TRBV5-6 CASSLDSRRRGNTEAFF TGTGCCAGCAGCTTGGATAGCAGGAGAAGGGGGAACACTGAAGCTTTCTTT
NA TRBJ2-7 NA TRBV12-3/TRBV12-4 CASSFDEQYF TGTGCCAGCAGTTTTGACGAGCAGTACTTC
NA TRBJ1-2 NA TRBV24-1 CATSDPTYGYTF TGTGCCACCAGTGATCCGACTTATGGCTACACCTTC
NA TRBJ2-7 TRBD2 TRBV13 CASSPRLAGGPPDEQYF TGTGCCAGCAGCCCCCGACTAGCGGGGGGGCCGCCGGACGAGCAGTACTTC
NA TRBJ2-7 NA TRBV5-1 CASSSASKREQYF TGCGCCAGCAGCTCCGCTTCTAAGCGCGAGCAGTACTTC
once TRBJ2-2 TRBD2 TRBV4-3 CASSAEGPREFAGELFF TGCGCCAGCAGCGCGGAGGGGCCGCGGGAGTTCGCCGGGGAGCTGTTTTTT
NA TRBJ1-4 NA TRBV4-2 CASSQTAGATNEKLFF TGTGCCAGCAGCCAGACAGCAGGGGCAACTAATGAAAAACTGTTTTTT
NA TRBJ1-6 TRBD1 TRBV19 CASGGQGNSPLHF TGTGCCAGTGGCGGACAGGGGAATTCACCCCTCCACTTT
NA TRBJ2-7 NA TRBV5-6 CASRLSRTRPYEQYF TGTGCCAGCAGGCTAAGCCGTACACGACCCTACGAGCAGTACTTC
NA TRBJ2-1 TRBD1 TRBV28 CASSGGQAKQFF TGTGCCAGCAGTGGCGGACAGGCGAAGCAGTTCTTC
NA TRBJ1-2 NA TRBV2 CASSEAANYGYTF TGTGCCAGCAGTGAAGCTGCTAACTATGGCTACACCTTC
few TRBJ1-3 NA TRBV10-1 CASSEFDSTFSGNTIYF TGCGCCAGCAGTGAGTTCGATTCTACTTTCTCTGGAAACACCATATATTTT
NA TRBJ2-1 NA TRBV13 CASSFQGGYYNEQFF TGTGCCAGCAGCTTCCAGGGCGGCTACTACAATGAGCAGTTCTTC
once TRBJ2-5 NA TRBV28 CASRSPKETQYF TGTGCCAGCAGAAGTCCTAAAGAGACCCAGTACTTC
NA TRBJ2-7 NA TRBV4-2 CASSQDSAYYEQYF TGTGCCAGCAGCCAAGATAGCGCCTACTACGAGCAGTACTTC
NA TRBJ1-5 NA TRBV12-3/TRBV12-4 CASSKDYNQPQHF TGTGCCAGCAGTAAGGATTACAATCAGCCCCAGCATTTT